The 20 T cell receptor beta chains below all came from one sample that was sequenced in a study of cytomegalovirus exposure and HLA in healthy donors. Primers: 60 Vbeta forward and 13 Jbeta reverse. Repertoires were generated with immunoSEQ multiplex PCR, while TCRdb's copy carries only in-frame clones and drops some. The sample holds 100,000 to 150,000 clones, about four fifths seen once. The sample comprised PBMCs. The origin of the receptors is a man younger than 35 in good health and CMV-seronegative.

The J gene is TRBJ1-1, the V gene TRBV29-1; 7 positions agree with TRBD1. The CDR3 runs to 12 residues. J gave up 9 bases and V 5 bases, and 9 bases lay outside the gene matches. CDR1 and CDR2 from the germline V gene are SQVTM and ANQGSEA. CDR3 sequence: CSVLDRAVKAFF. The CDR3 DNA reads TGCAGCGTTCTCGACAGGGCAGTAAAAGCTTTCTTT.

The genes are TRBV6-1 and TRBJ2-5; D perhaps matches TRBD1 (5 bases). The CDR3 length is 14 residues. With 4 bases removed from V and 4 bases from J, the gap between germline ends came to 13 bases. The germline CDR1 and CDR2 sequences are MNHNS and SASEGT. CDR3 coding DNA: TGTGCCAGCAGTGTCTCAGGGTTGGGAGAGACCCAGTACTTC. This encodes CASSVSGLGETQYF.

The sample holds one count of this clone. V and J are TRBV6-5 and TRBJ1-2; 8 bases match TRBD1. Germline values: CDR1 MNHEY, CDR2 SVGAGI. The V gene end was trimmed by 4 bases and the J gene end by 6 bases; junction bases not matched to a gene: 4. The CDR3 runs to 13 residues. CDR3 DNA sequence: TGTGCCAGCAGTTCGACAGGGGAGCATGGCTACACCTTC. Its protein product is CASSSTGEHGYTF.

There are a few counts of this clone. J is TRBJ1-2 and V is TRBV11-2, with TRBD1 matching 7 bases. Trimming at V came to 1 base and at J to 4 bases, leaving 12 bases not matched to a gene. CDR1 SGHAT and CDR2 FQNNGV come from the germline V gene. This CDR3 has 17 residues. CDR3 bases: TGTGCCAGCAGCTTAGCGCCACAGGGGAAACAGCCCTATGGCTACACCTTC. It translates to CASSLAPQGKQPYGYTF.

The rearrangement uses TRBV5-4 and TRBJ1-1, with D tentatively TRBD1 (5 bases). The CDR3 has 15 amino acids. The V gene lost 0 bases and the J gene lost 4 bases, with 13 bases spanning the gap. Germline lookup yields CDR1 SGHNT and CDR2 YYREEE (reference sequence). The CDR3 DNA reads as TGTGCCAGCAGCTTGGAAGCAGGGCCGAGCACTGAAGCTTTCTTT. Encoded protein: CASSLEAGPSTEAFF.

V and J are TRBV25-1 and TRBJ1-2; 7 positions agree with TRBD1. J lost 4 bases, V lost 4 bases, and 12 bases had no gene match. The CDR3 consists of 16 residues. Per the germline V gene, CDR1 is MGHDK and CDR2 is SYGVNS. The CDR3 here is CASSAQTGQAIYGYTF. CDR3 bases: TGTGCCAGCAGTGCCCAGACCGGACAGGCGATCTATGGCTACACCTTC.

The V call is TRBV7-9, the J call TRBJ1-2; TRBD1 might be the D (6 bases). The CDR3 loop spans 14 amino acids. Germline V gene sequence: CDR1 SEHNR, CDR2 FQNEAQ (reference sequence). The ends were cut back, 0 bases at V and 13 bases at J, with 18 bases in the middle. The CDR3 DNA reads as TGTGCCAGCAGCTTAGCGTCCGGCGCAGGGGCTGGCACCTTC. It is translated as CASSLASGAGAGTF.

This rearrangement joins TRBV7-9 to TRBJ1-1; 9 bases map to TRBD1. The trim removed 2 bases at V and 1 base at J, leaving 5 bases unmatched. CDR1 SEHNR and CDR2 FQNEAQ come from the germline V gene (reference sequence). The CDR3 has 16 amino acids. The CDR3 DNA is TGTGCCAGCAGCTTATTTGGGACAGGGACGAACACTGAAGCTTTCTTT. This gives the protein CASSLFGTGTNTEAFF. Based on the CDR3 plus reference TRBV7-9 and TRBJ1-1, the full variable domain is DTGVSQNPRHKITKRGQNVTFRCDPISEHNRLYWYRQTLGQGPEFLTYFQNEAQLEKSRLLSDRFSAERPKGSFSTLEIQRTEQGDSAMYLCASSLFGTGTNTEAFFGQGTRLTVV.

The V and J genes are TRBV9 and TRBJ2-7, with 8 bases matching TRBD2. The ends lost 3 bases at V and 0 bases at J; junction bases unmatched: 2. Germline V gene sequence: CDR1 SGDLS, CDR2 YYNGEE. The CDR3 contains 14 residues. As DNA, the CDR3 is TGTGCCAGCAGCGCCGGGACTAGCTCCTACGAGCAGTACTTC. The encoded protein is CASSAGTSSYEQYF.

J is TRBJ2-5 and V is TRBV9, with 14 bases matching TRBD2. The germline V gene has CDR1 SGDLS and CDR2 YYNGEE. The CDR3 covers 16 residues. After removal of 3 bases from V and 4 bases from J, the junction contained 5 bases not matched to a gene. CDR3 residues: CASSATSGGASETQYF. CDR3 sequence (DNA): TGTGCCAGCAGCGCGACTAGCGGGGGGGCCTCAGAGACCCAGTACTTC.

The chain recombines TRBV29-1 with TRBJ1-3, with D maybe TRBD1 (5 bases). V lost 1 base and J lost 2, with 9 bases in between. Per germline, CDR1 SQVTM and CDR2 ANQGSEA. The length of the CDR3 is 14 residues. The CDR3 protein is CSVEAGTAGNTIYF. CDR3 nucleotides: TGCAGCGTTGAAGCCGGGACTGCTGGAAACACCATATATTTT.

This rearrangement joins TRBV7-2 to TRBJ2-7, with D possibly TRBD1 on 5 matching bases. The germline V gene has CDR1 SGHTA and CDR2 FQGNSA. The CDR3 sequence is 13 residues long. The germline V and J ends were trimmed by 7 bases and 0 bases, with 10 bases remaining between them. The DNA for the CDR3 is TGTGCCAGCACCGCGACAGACTCCTACGAGCAGTACTTC. Its translation is CASTATDSYEQYF.

This chain uses TRBV6-1 with TRBJ2-7, with 8 nucleotides matching TRBD2. V trimming: 4 bases; J trimming: 4 bases; junction bases outside the gene matches: 15. The CDR3 has 17 amino acids. Germline CDR1 is MNHNS and CDR2 is SASEGT. Written as DNA, the CDR3 is TGTGCCAGCAGTGCCTACCTCGGGGGGGGCTCTGTGTACGAGCAGTACTTC. This codes for CASSAYLGGGSVYEQYF.

This chain joins TRBV14 and TRBJ1-1; a possible D gene is TRBD1 (6 bases). The CDR3 contains 12 residues. Germline V lookup: CDR1 SGHDN, CDR2 FVKESK. The germline V and J ends were trimmed by 6 bases and 1 base, with 6 bases remaining between them. In DNA form, the CDR3 reads TGTGCCAGCAGGACAGGGAACACTGAAGCTTTCTTT. It encodes CASRTGNTEAFF.

The chain employs TRBV7-9 and TRBJ1-1; possible D gene TRBD1, 5 bases. Germline V CDR1 and CDR2: SEHNR, FQNEAQ (reference sequence). The CDR3 covers 14 residues. With 6 bases removed from V and 0 bases from J, the gap between germline ends came to 11 bases. DNA of the CDR3: TGTGCCAGCAGAGACAGTTTCATGAACACTGAAGCTTTCTTT. Translating gives CASRDSFMNTEAFF.

A few counts support this clone. V gene TRBV18 combines with J gene TRBJ2-7, with D possibly matching TRBD2 (6 bases). The germline V and J ends were trimmed by 4 bases and 4 bases, with 17 bases remaining between them. CDR1 and CDR2 from the germline V gene are KGHSH and LQKENI. The CDR3 is 15 residues long. The CDR3, as DNA: TGTGCCAGCTCACTCCTTTCCCTAGCGTCTTACGAGCAGTACTTC. Translated: CASSLLSLASYEQYF.

This chain joins TRBV2 and TRBJ1-1; D gene unclear. The CDR3 runs to 14 residues. Deletions cut 7 bases from V and 6 bases from J, with 18 bases between. Germline V lookup: CDR1 SNHLY, CDR2 FYNNEI. The CDR3 DNA is TGTGCCAGCAATATAGATCAGGCCCTCTCTGAAGCTTTCTTT. It is translated as CASNIDQALSEAFF.

The chain links TRBV7-2 to TRBJ2-2; TRBD1 might be the D (6 bases). The germline gives CDR1 SGHTA, CDR2 FQGNSA. Between the trimmed V and J ends, which lost 5 bases and 5 bases, there was a span of 12 bases. This CDR3 is built from 14 residues. The CDR3 DNA reads as TGTGCCAGCAGCCGCGCAGGGACAACCGGGGAGCTGTTTTTT. Translated: CASSRAGTTGELFF. The whole variable domain, remainder taken from reference TRBV7-2 and TRBJ2-2, is GAGVSQSPSNKVTEKGKDVELRCDPISGHTALYWYRQSLGQGLEFLIYFQGNSAPDKSGLPSDRFSAERTGGSVSTLTIQRTQQEDSAVYLCASSRAGTTGELFFGEGSRLTVL.

This clone was counted a single time. J is TRBJ1-1 and V is TRBV11-2; TRBD1 matches at 9 bases. CDR3 length equals 12 residues. The trim removed 5 bases at V and 8 bases at J, leaving 3 bases unmatched. CDR1 SGHAT and CDR2 FQNNGV come from the germline V gene. The DNA for the CDR3 is TGTGCCAGCAGCGGGACAGGGTGGGAAGCTTTCTTT. It yields the protein CASSGTGWEAFF.

The chain recombines TRBV9 with TRBJ2-3; maybe TRBD2 (7 bases). Germline CDR1 reads SGDLS; CDR2 reads YYNGEE. Trimming took off 4 bases at V and 4 bases at J, with 22 bases between the two ends. This CDR3 has 17 amino acids. In DNA form, the CDR3 reads TGTGCCAGCAGCCCGGGGGGTCAGGGGCGTGATGCAGATACGCAGTATTTT. This codes for CASSPGGQGRDADTQYF. The full variable domain, in which reference TRBV9 and TRBJ2-3 provide the parts outside the CDR3, is DSGVTQTPKHLITATGQRVTLRCSPRSGDLSVYWYQQSLDQGLQFLIQYYNGEERAKGNILERFSAQQFPDLHSELNLSSLELGDSALYFCASSPGGQGRDADTQYFGPGTRLTVL.